This TCR beta chain was recovered during a study of neurological immune-mediated disorders (dated by TCRdb to 2018 to 2020). Looking at the study overall: Peripheral blood TCR-beta repertoires from HTLV-I-associated myelopathy (HAM/TSP) patients, multiple sclerosis patients and healthy controls were compared by UMI-based sequencing. Of the 70 or so subjects in the cohort, around 15 were HAM/TSP patients, about 35 were multiple sclerosis patients, and 20 were healthy controls. Longitudinal samples, technical triplicates and paired sorted CD4+ and CD8+ T-cell subsets, alongside PBMC samples, were included among the roughly 96 TCR-beta libraries.

cDNA was synthesized by template-switch 5'RACE using a primer with a 10-nucleotide random unique molecular identifier that tagged each TCR transcript. Every sequencing run covered 15-18 subjects and yielded more than 160 million TCR-beta sequences. Total RNA was extracted with the RNeasy kit. The KAPA Real-time Library Amplification kit was used to amplify TCR-beta VDJ regions with primers targeting the TCR constant region and the 5'RACE anchor. Sample indexes and Illumina adaptors were added in a first PCR, and a second PCR then increased library yield. After purification with Ampure beads, the TCR product of roughly 650 bp was size-selected on a 2% E-gel SizeSelection system. Before pooling, library quality was assessed on a Bioanalyzer, concentration was determined with Qubit, and library quantification was performed with the Kapa Library Quantification kit. An Illumina HiSeq 2500 was used to sequence the libraries paired-end at 2 x 150 bp. To increase sequence diversity, about 23-32% phiX was spiked into each library pool. In the source study's methods: Quality-filtered reads were processed with the UMI-based MiGEC pipeline, which removed over 75% of raw TCR sequences during error correction. IMGT germline references were used for alignment of VDJ genes, and clonotypes were defined by a unique CDR3 amino acid sequence together with V-J genes. Clonal expansion, Shannon diversity and CDR3 relatedness (CalcPairwiseDistances, ClusterSamples) were evaluated with VDJtools, and phylogenetic trees were built with CLCbio workbench. Expanded clones were defined as having at least 8 unique UMIs, based on coefficient-of-variation modelling across technical triplicates. TCRdb trimmed public reads at Q25 via fastp, called clones via MiXCR and kept in-frame beta chains. Rows are combined by CDR3 protein, so each entry shows the most common genes and DNA. The V and J calls reflect TCRdb's pipeline rather than the authors' work. This sample holds tens of thousands of distinct CDR3 sequences; around 6% were observed only once. The ten biggest clones cover roughly 40% of the sample.

From the cysteine up to the phenylalanine, the CDR3 has a length of 16 residues. Only CDR3 DNA is held: 48 bases, read in frame from base 1. The junction shows trimming of 4 bases on V and 5 bases on J, and the gene matches do not reach 12 bases of it. The germline V gene supplies CDR1 SGHRS and CDR2 YFSETQ. Paper-wide results and their limitations: TCR clonal expansion was greatest in HAM/TSP patients and smallest in MS patients, who ranked below even healthy controls. No identical CDR3 amino acid sequences were shared among expanded clones across subjects, suggesting private TCR-beta repertoires in all groups.

Blood bank volunteers in Maryland, USA served as the healthy controls. For the sorted-subset TCR libraries, the starting material was over 800,000 sorted CD4+ or CD8+ T cells. Peripheral blood underwent Ficoll-Hypaque density gradient centrifugation to isolate PBMCs, which were then cryopreserved in liquid nitrogen. The study also sequenced paired sorted CD4+ and CD8+ subsets from healthy controls, HAM/TSP patients and MS patients. This clonotype was detected many times. There is no known antigen for this receptor. No much larger clone exists at a distance of one base, and base qualities are not known.

The sample taken for sequencing was CD8+ T cells from blood. The clonotype comes from a man aged 18 to 29 in good health. The chain is made from TRBV5-1 and TRBJ2-7, with 10 middle bases fitting TRBD2. This receptor carries the CDR3 CASSPYVSGGNDEQYF. Read as DNA, the sequence is TGCGCCAGCAGCCCTTACGTTAGCGGGGGGAACGACGAGCAGTACTTC. Full variable domain (CDR3 extended with the reference TRBV5-1 and TRBJ2-7 proteins): KAGVTQTPRYLIKTRGQQVTLSCSPISGHRSVSWYQQTPGQGLQFLFEYFSETQRNKGNFPGRFSGRQFSNSRSEMNVSTLELGDSALYLCASSPYVSGGNDEQYFGPGTRLTVT.